This T cell receptor (beta chain) was sequenced during a study of CD8+ T cells in alopecia areata (dated by TCRdb to 2016 to 2019). For the study in its entirety: The treated patients took part in an open-label pilot trial in which moderate-to-severe alopecia areata was treated with oral tofacitinib at 5 to 10 mg twice daily. In humans, TCRbeta sequencing was performed on scalp tissue and on sorted CD4+ and CD8+ peripheral blood T cells from healthy controls and from patients with patchy or totalis/universalis alopecia areata. Biopsies were taken from tofacitinib-treated patients at baseline and at 4 and 24 weeks of treatment, and a later scalp biopsy was taken in several of the tofacitinib-treated patients. The study used high-throughput TCRbeta sequencing to examine T cell clonal expansion in alopecia areata, in both the C3H/HeJ mouse model and human patients. For the treated patients, the SALT score, which quantifies what percentage of scalp surface area is affected, served as the measure of disease severity. immunoSEQ multiplex PCR using 35 Vbeta forward primers and 13 Jbeta reverse primers was used to amplify TCRbeta CDR3 regions. Scalp clonality was compared among normal scalp (n=4), patchy alopecia areata scalp (n=8), and alopecia totalis/universalis scalp (n=8). RNA came from the PAXgene miRNA kit for fixed scalp, the miRNeasy kit for PBMCs, and the RNeasy kit for mouse skin. Tofacitinib was administered for 6 to 18 months, and 6 months of follow-up off drug were then conducted to assess delayed response and recurrence.

Via the germline V gene (reference sequence), CDR1 is SEHNR and CDR2 FQNEAQ. The trim is 6 bases for V and 3 bases for J, with a gap of 17 bases between the germline ends. The cysteine opens and the phenylalanine closes a CDR3 of 15 amino acids. Only the CDR3 portion is preserved as DNA: 45 bases, with reading frame beginning at the first base. The library was generated by the immunoSEQ multiplex PCR assay. For TCR sequencing, RNA was extracted from every sample and reverse transcribed into cDNA to serve as template. First-strand cDNA was synthesized using SuperScript III with a 2:1 mix of oligo-dT and random hexamers. A synthetic immune receptor repertoire was used to gauge amplification bias, and whatever bias remained was removed computationally. The study's processing was this. Raw reads were preprocessed to remove errors, and CDR3 was defined by IMGT conventions from the conserved cysteine to phenylalanine. Clonality was calculated as 1 minus Shannon entropy normalized by log2 of the number of productive unique TCRs. CD4 or CD8 identity of scalp clones was inferred by cross-referencing scalp TCRbeta sequences with sorted blood CD4 and CD8 repertoires. The immuneACCESS repertoire file appears here via TCRdb, limited to in-frame rearrangements. These files lack a portion of the clones; in checked studies, under half of the deficit traces to unresolved V genes, and the cause of the others is not known. The D gene and trimming were derived from the DNA, and the V and J assignments and clone size from that table. This sample comprises roughly 180,000 clones, roughly half of them detected only once. Roughly 9.1% of the sample rests with the top ten.

What the treatment or condition label conveys for this sample: oral pan-JAK inhibitor, 5-10 mg twice daily. Peripheral blood and lesional scalp punch biopsies were obtained from patients with alopecia areata. PBMCs were isolated by density centrifugation and stained for CD3, CD4 and CD8, after which CD4+ and CD8+ T cells were sorted on a FACSAria. The study at large found these results: Scalp clonality and the number of expanded CD8+ clones among the top 100 scalp clones were significantly decreased by tofacitinib. Many expanded lesional clones were found to persist in scalp and blood during tofacitinib treatment, and relapse after treatment cessation may be partly explained by this persistence. Compared with normal scalp, lesional scalp, particularly in alopecia totalis/universalis, had higher clonality and more expanded CD8+ clones, which suggests antigenic drive. Shared TCR sequences between patients were less evident than in mice, which may be partly attributable to HLA diversity in the patient population. Unlike mouse skin, where gammadelta T cells dominate, normal human skin contains resident alphabeta T cells that get sequenced too, which complicates analysis of the scalp TCR repertoire. Because the treated cohort was small and had only one nonresponder, larger studies are needed to examine links between baseline CD8+ expansion and response.

Notes on this clone: What this receptor recognizes is not known. The record has no base qualities; no much larger clone is one base away.

The chain employs TRBV7-9 and TRBJ1-1; the D segment could be TRBD1, given 5 matching bases. The source was CD8+ T cells sorted from blood, collected at week 52, from a patient treated with tofacitinib. This sequence originates from a human donor with alopecia areata. The CDR3 here reads CASSPPPQGYTEAFF. DNA sequence: TGTGCCAGCAGTCCTCCCCCCCAGGGTTACACTGAAGCTTTCTTT.